The clone carrying this T cell receptor (beta chain) has just a few counts. Stated time point: pre-sensitization, week 0. The treatment is: therapeutic diphenylcyclopropenone sensitization with weekly scalp DPC. The data originate from a study of human T cells and chemical hapten exposure. TCRdb called the RACE reads again in MiXCR, with one record for every CDR3 protein. The repertoire holds 200,000 to 300,000 distinct CDR3 sequences, with about 8.6% as singletons. The TCR was taken from a woman aged 40 to 55 with alopecia areata. Some clones in this sample may be carry-over from other donors' samples. Material: whole blood, obtained in connection with sensitization to the hapten diphenylcyclopropenone (DPC).

CDR3 sequence reads: CASSPAPRGDHNEQFF. CDR3 nucleotide sequence: TGCGCCAGCAGCCCGGCGCCCAGGGGGGACCACAATGAGCAGTTCTTC. The chain couples TRBV5-1 to TRBJ2-1; D may be TRBD1 (7 bases). V was cut by 4 bases and J by 5 bases, with 19 bases left in between. This CDR3 region has 16 residues. Germline values: CDR1 SGHRS, CDR2 YFSETQ.